The 23 T cell receptor beta chains given below trace back to one sample, sequenced in a study of graft-versus-host responses after intestinal transplantation. These TCRs are of unknown antigen specificity. Clones were sequenced by immunoSEQ multiplex PCR, and TCRdb holds only the in-frame ones, with some missing. The sample shows just over 85,000 clones, roughly 92% of them seen only once. The sequencing here drew on unstimulated CD8+ T cells sorted from spleen or lymph node cells, taken before transplant. These receptors came from a human donor who was the organ donor for an intestinal transplant.

This rearrangement joins TRBV4-1 to TRBJ1-1; no definite D call. V was shortened by 1 base and J by 4 bases, with 22 bases between the two germline ends. Germline V gene data show CDR1 as MGHRA and CDR2 as YSYEKL. The CDR3 sequence is 18 residues long. The CDR3 DNA sequence: TGCGCCAGCAGCCAAGCTCCGAGGGTGTCGGGCCTCGGCACTGAAGCTTTCTTT. It yields the protein CASSQAPRVSGLGTEAFF.

The gene calls are TRBV13 and TRBJ1-1, with D possibly being TRBD1 (6 bases). The CDR3 runs 12 residues. The germline V gene has CDR1 PRHDT and CDR2 FYEKMQ (reference sequence). The V gene lost 6 bases and the J gene lost 6 bases, with 11 bases spanning the gap. The CDR3 DNA reads TGTGCCAGCAGTTCGACAGGATCTGAAGCTTTCTTT. It translates to CASSSTGSEAFF.

This clone has just one count. The V gene is TRBV6-5, the J gene TRBJ2-7, with 7 positions matching TRBD1. This CDR3 is built from 15 residues. The V and J ends lost 2 bases and 5 bases, in that order; junction bases with no gene match: 9. The germline CDR1 and CDR2 sequences are MNHEY and SVGAGI. CDR3 in DNA: TGTGCCAGCAGTTACCTATGGACAGGAATGGACGAGCAGTACTTC. Its translation is CASSYLWTGMDEQYF.

This clone occurred a few times. CDR3 sequence reads: CASSQDLYTAGGPGEQFF. The CDR3 DNA sequence: TGCGCCAGCAGCCAAGATCTTTATACGGCGGGGGGGCCGGGTGAGCAGTTCTTC. The J gene is TRBJ2-1, the V gene TRBV4-3, with 9 nucleotides matching TRBD2. V shed 0 bases, J shed 9 bases, and the junction held 15 bases outside the gene matches. Germline CDR1 reads LGHNA; CDR2 reads YSLEER. The CDR3 sequence is 18 residues long.

The chain uses TRBV2 and TRBJ1-2; D not resolved. CDR1 and CDR2 from the germline V gene are SNHLY and FYNNEI. V was shortened by 4 bases and J by 0 bases, with 12 bases between the two germline ends. The CDR3 covers 15 residues. CDR3 protein: CASSGGLRANYGYTF. As DNA, the CDR3 is TGTGCCAGCAGTGGCGGACTGCGAGCTAACTATGGCTACACCTTC.

The V and J genes are TRBV29-1 and TRBJ1-2; D is possibly TRBD1 (5 bases). The V end lost 3 bases, the J end lost 8 bases, and 13 bases lay between the germline ends. This CDR3 has 12 amino acids. Germline CDR1 reads SQVTM; CDR2 reads ANQGSEA. CDR3 amino acids: CSVDENRWGYTF. Here the CDR3 DNA reads TGCAGCGTTGATGAGAACAGGTGGGGCTACACCTTC.

This sequence joins TRBV7-3 and TRBJ2-1; 14 bases map to TRBD2. Germline lookup yields CDR1 SGHTA and CDR2 FQGTGA. The junction had 5 bases not matched to a gene; V was cut back by 5 bases and J by 8 bases. The CDR3 runs 15 residues. CDR3 loop: CASSRTSGGLDEQFF. The DNA of the CDR3 is TGTGCCAGCAGCCGGACTAGCGGGGGGCTAGATGAGCAGTTCTTC.

This clone was detected only once. The chain joins TRBV30 to TRBJ2-5, with D uncertain. The J call could be wrong; TRBJ2-7 is a better fit for the DNA end. The CDR3 length is 13 residues. Germline loops: CDR1 GTSNPN, CDR2 SVGIG (reference sequence). The CDR3 bases are TGTGCCTGGAGTGTAGAAAGCTCCTACGAGCAGTACTTC. It translates to CAWSVESSYEQYF.

The gene calls are TRBV4-3 and TRBJ2-4; D is uncertain. This CDR3 comprises 17 residues. The V and J ends lost 0 bases and 0 bases respectively, with 12 bases between them. Germline V gives CDR1 LGHNA, CDR2 YSLEER. CDR3 nucleotide sequence: TGCGCCAGCAGCCAAGATGTGTCAGGTCAAGCCAAAAACATTCAGTACTTC. Protein: CASSQDVSGQAKNIQYF.

V is TRBV6-5 and J is TRBJ2-3, with D maybe TRBD1 (5 bases). Germline values: CDR1 MNHEY, CDR2 SVGAGI. Deletions cut 6 bases from V and 6 bases from J, with 13 bases between. The length of the CDR3 is 13 residues. Here the CDR3 reads CASSHGAGDTQYF. DNA of the CDR3: TGTGCCAGCAGCCATGGGGCCGGGGATACGCAGTATTTT.

The chain employs TRBV4-1 and TRBJ1-3; D not certain. Germline values: CDR1 MGHRA, CDR2 YSYEKL. Trimming cost V 0 bases and J 14 bases, with 17 bases left between them. The CDR3 loop spans 14 amino acids. As DNA, the CDR3 is TGCGCCAGCAGCCAAGATAGCCGAGACCTAGTCGTATATTTT. Its protein is CASSQDSRDLVVYF.

The CDR3 loop reads CASSDTGSSTDTQYF. Here the CDR3 DNA reads TGTGCCAGCAGCGACACGGGGTCTAGCACAGATACGCAGTATTTT. This chain links TRBV7-9 with TRBJ2-3, with D possibly matching TRBD2 (5 bases). Germline assignment: CDR1 SEHNR and CDR2 FQNEAQ (reference sequence). Trimming stripped 5 bases from V and 0 bases from J, with 12 bases between. CDR3 length: 15 residues.

The gene calls are TRBV11-2 and TRBJ2-7, with a possible D match to TRBD2 (7 bases). There are 14 residues in the CDR3. Trimming took off 3 bases at V and 3 bases at J, with 12 bases between the two ends. CDR1 SGHAT and CDR2 FQNNGV come from the germline V gene. The CDR3 DNA reads as TGTGCCAGCAGCTTGGGGGGGCCTAACTACGAGCAGTACTTC. Amino acid sequence: CASSLGGPNYEQYF.

This chain links TRBV5-1 with TRBJ2-1, with TRBD2 identical over 7 bases. The germline V gene has CDR1 SGHRS and CDR2 YFSETQ. V was clipped by 3 bases and J by 6 bases; unmatched bases: 0. The length of the CDR3 is 12 residues. In DNA, the CDR3 is TGCGCCAGCAGCTGGGGGGGCAATGAGCAGTTCTTC. Translating it yields CASSWGGNEQFF.

This sequence joins TRBV4-3 and TRBJ1-2; unclear D gene. Germline values: CDR1 LGHNA, CDR2 YSLEER. The CDR3 sequence is 15 residues long. Deletions cut 0 bases from V and 3 bases from J, with 11 bases between. CDR3 in DNA: TGCGCCAGCAGCCAAGATCCCCGACAATACTATGGCTACACCTTC. It translates to CASSQDPRQYYGYTF.

The chain links TRBV10-1 to TRBJ2-7; 8 nucleotides line up with TRBD2. This CDR3 has 13 amino acids. The junction had 4 bases not matched to a gene; V was cut back by 7 bases and J by 2 bases. Looked up from germline, CDR1 is WNHNN and CDR2 is SYGVQD (reference sequence). CDR3 region: CASTKRGPYEQYF. As DNA, the CDR3 is TGCGCCAGCACGAAGCGGGGGCCCTACGAGCAGTACTTC.

This chain connects TRBV5-1 to TRBJ2-7; 9 bases match TRBD1. This CDR3 is built from 14 residues. The V gene end was trimmed by 4 bases and the J gene end by 4 bases; junction bases not matched to a gene: 6. Germline assignment: CDR1 SGHRS and CDR2 YFSETQ. CDR3 in amino acids: CASSPGQGLYEQYF. CDR3 bases: TGCGCCAGCAGCCCGGGACAGGGTTTATACGAGCAGTACTTC.

The count of this clone is one. The chain combines TRBV18 with TRBJ2-3; 10 bases match TRBD2. The ends lost 5 bases at V and 1 base at J; junction bases unmatched: 9. This CDR3 has 17 amino acids. The germline CDR1 and CDR2 sequences are KGHSH and LQKENI. DNA for the CDR3: TGTGCCAGCTCAGGAATCGGGCTAGCGGGGGGCACAGATACGCAGTATTTT. Amino acid sequence: CASSGIGLAGGTDTQYF. Supplemented by reference TRBV18 and TRBJ2-3, the full variable domain reads NAGVMQNPRHLVRRRGQEARLRCSPMKGHSHVYWYRQLPEEGLKFMVYLQKENIIDESGMPKERFSAEFPKEGPSILRIQQVVRGDSAAYFCASSGIGLAGGTDTQYFGPGTRLTVL.

This chain links TRBV2 with TRBJ1-1; TRBD1 matches 7 bases. Germline CDR1 and CDR2: SNHLY and FYNNEI. The V gene end was trimmed by 6 bases and the J gene end by 6 bases; junction bases not matched to a gene: 10. The CDR3 has 14 residues. In DNA, the CDR3 is TGTGCCAGCAGGACCCCACAGGGGATGGCTGAAGCTTTCTTT. Encoded protein: CASRTPQGMAEAFF. Supplemented by reference TRBV2 and TRBJ1-1, the full variable domain reads EPEVTQTPSHQVTQMGQEVILRCVPISNHLYFYWYRQILGQKVEFLVSFYNNEISEKSEIFDDQFSVERPDGSNFTLKIRSTKLEDSAMYFCASRTPQGMAEAFFGQGTRLTVV.

The chain joins TRBV28 to TRBJ1-2, with D possibly matching TRBD1 (6 bases). Germline CDR1 reads MDHEN; CDR2 reads SYDVKM. The CDR3 totals 13 residues. V gave up 7 bases and J gave up 10 bases, with 19 bases separating them. The CDR3 coding sequence is TGTGCCAGCACCCAAAGGGGGGGCGGGAACTACACCTTC. Translated: CASTQRGGGNYTF.

V usage is TRBV27 and J usage is TRBJ1-1; D call uncertain. Germline V lookup: CDR1 MNHEY, CDR2 SMNVEV (reference sequence). The CDR3 has 14 residues. The ends were cut back, 6 bases at V and 0 bases at J, with 11 bases in the middle. The CDR3 nucleotides read TGTGCCAGCAGCCGCAGTTCACTGAACACTGAAGCTTTCTTT. Protein sequence: CASSRSSLNTEAFF.

The V call is TRBV4-3, the J call TRBJ1-2; the D is unclear. V was shortened by 1 base and J by 4 bases, with 13 bases between the two germline ends. The germline V gene has CDR1 LGHNA and CDR2 YSLEER. This CDR3 comprises 15 residues. The CDR3 is CASSQAGGSLYGYTF. In DNA form, the CDR3 reads TGCGCCAGCAGCCAAGCCGGAGGGAGCCTCTATGGCTACACCTTC.

V and J are TRBV19 and TRBJ2-7, with 10 bases fitting TRBD1. Unmatched junction bases numbered 6, after V lost 1 base and J lost 3 bases. CDR3 length: 16 amino acids. Looked up from germline, CDR1 is LNHDA and CDR2 is SQIVND (reference sequence). CDR3 region: CASSIGPGQGNYEQYF. The CDR3, as DNA: TGTGCCAGTAGTATAGGGCCGGGACAGGGGAACTACGAGCAGTACTTC.